Shown below are 8 T cell receptor beta chains from a single sample sequenced in a study of response to subunit inactivated influenza vaccine. TCRdb used MiXCR to reprocess the RT-PCR reads, holding one entry per CDR3 protein. The data show 200,000 to 250,000 distinct CDR3 sequences, with over 9% seen just once and about 7.8% held by the top ten. The sample consisted of non-naive T cells sorted from PBMCs, taken about 14 days before vaccination. Receptors originate from a man between 50 and 59 years old who received an inactivated influenza vaccine.

At least ten counts were recorded for this clonotype. The rearrangement links TRBV18 to TRBJ2-2; TRBD1 matches at 9 bases. Germline trimming cut 3 bases from V and 6 bases from J; bases unmatched to any gene: 8. The CDR3 runs 16 residues. Germline V gene lookup returns CDR1 KGHSH and CDR2 LQKENI. The CDR3 DNA reads TGTGCCAGCTCACCTCCTCGACAGGGGGGCGCCGGGGAGCTGTTTTTT. Its protein product is CASSPPRQGGAGELFF. Drawing the rest from reference TRBV18 and TRBJ2-2, the complete variable domain is NAGVMQNPRHLVRRRGQEARLRCSPMKGHSHVYWYRQLPEEGLKFMVYLQKENIIDESGMPKERFSAEFPKEGPSILRIQQVVRGDSAAYFCASSPPRQGGAGELFFGEGSRLTVL.

The chain joins TRBV7-8 to TRBJ2-4; D is unresolved. The germline V and J ends were trimmed by 0 bases and 7 bases, with 4 bases remaining between them. The CDR3 sequence is 12 residues long. Germline V gene data show CDR1 as SGHVS and CDR2 as FQNEAQ. CDR3 in amino acids: CASSLAKNIQYF. The CDR3 DNA is TGTGCCAGCAGCTTAGCGAAGAACATTCAGTACTTC.

The chain has TRBV29-1 and TRBJ2-5, with TRBD1 matching over 10 bases. The CDR3 covers 14 residues. The trim removed 6 bases at V and 3 bases at J, leaving 7 bases unmatched. Germline loops: CDR1 SQVTM, CDR2 ANQGSEA. The CDR3: CSVTGTGAKETQYF. The CDR3 DNA reads TGCAGCGTCACCGGGACAGGGGCGAAAGAGACCCAGTACTTC.

The sample holds a few counts of this clonotype. The CDR3 DNA sequence: TGTGCCAGCAGTTTATTTTCGGGGAGTGAGCAGTTCTTC. Translation: CASSLFSGSEQFF. The V gene is TRBV28, the J gene TRBJ2-1; possible D gene TRBD2, 5 bases. The ends were cut back, 1 base at V and 9 bases at J, with 10 bases in the middle. The CDR3 runs 13 residues. The germline gives CDR1 MDHEN, CDR2 SYDVKM.

The V call is TRBV24-1, the J call TRBJ2-1, with 7 bases fitting TRBD1. V shed 5 bases and J 3 bases; nucleotides not matched to a gene: 9. CDR3 size: 16 residues. CDR1 is KGHDR and CDR2 is SFDVKD in the germline V gene. As DNA, the CDR3 is TGTGCCACCAGTGGCATACAGGGGAACGGCTACAATGAGCAGTTCTTC. This sequence encodes CATSGIQGNGYNEQFF.

This clonotype came up many times. The CDR3 DNA reads as TGTGCCAGCTGCCCGGGACAGGGGGCATCCGGGGAGCTGTTTTTT. As protein: CASCPGQGASGELFF. The gene calls are TRBV2 and TRBJ2-2; 12 bases fit TRBD1. V was pared by 8 bases and J by 6 bases, with 7 bases of the junction left unmatched. The V gene's germline CDR1 is SNHLY and CDR2 FYNNEI. The CDR3 has 15 residues.

In its sample, this clonotype was seen a few times. This sequence joins TRBV20-1 and TRBJ2-5; TRBD1 agrees at 7 bases. CDR3 length: 17 amino acids. Germline CDR1 is DFQATT and CDR2 is SNEGSKA (reference sequence). V shed 6 bases and J 4 bases; nucleotides not matched to a gene: 20. Here the CDR3 reads CSAGVLDRVYWGETQYF. CDR3 DNA: TGCAGTGCGGGGGTTCTCGACAGGGTGTATTGGGGAGAGACCCAGTACTTC.

The V call is TRBV27, the J call TRBJ2-3, with 12 bases aligning to TRBD2. The germline V gene has CDR1 MNHEY and CDR2 SMNVEV (reference sequence). Trimming at V came to 0 bases and at J to 3 bases, leaving 1 base not matched to a gene. The CDR3 runs 16 residues. DNA of the CDR3: TGTGCCAGCAGTTTATCGACTAGCGGGAGTACAGATACGCAGTATTTT. It encodes CASSLSTSGSTDTQYF.